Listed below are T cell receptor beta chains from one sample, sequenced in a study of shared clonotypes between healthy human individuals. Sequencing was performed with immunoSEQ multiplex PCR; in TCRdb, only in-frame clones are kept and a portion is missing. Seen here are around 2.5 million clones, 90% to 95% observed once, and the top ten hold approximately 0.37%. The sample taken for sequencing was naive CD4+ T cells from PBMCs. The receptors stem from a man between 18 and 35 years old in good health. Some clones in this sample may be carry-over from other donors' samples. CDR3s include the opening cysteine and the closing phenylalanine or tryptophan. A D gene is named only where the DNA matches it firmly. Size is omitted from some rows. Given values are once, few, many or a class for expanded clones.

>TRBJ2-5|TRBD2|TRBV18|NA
TGTGCCAGCTCACCGTTAGGGACTAGGGAAGAGACCCAGTACTTC
CASSPLGTREETQYF
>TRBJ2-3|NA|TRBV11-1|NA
TGTGCCAGCAGCAGCCGGGAGCGGGTAGGCACAGATACGCAGTATTTT
CASSSRERVGTDTQYF
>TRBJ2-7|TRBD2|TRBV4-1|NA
TGCGCCAGCAGCCAAACTAGCGGGAGGCACGAGCAGTACTTC
CASSQTSGRHEQYF
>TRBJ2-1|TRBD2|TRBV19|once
TGTGCCAGTATCCCGCCGGGAGGGCCCGGGTATGAGCAGTTCTTC
CASIPPGGPGYEQFF
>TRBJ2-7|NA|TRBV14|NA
TGTGCCAGCAGCCAAGAACGTGCTGGCTACTACGAGCAGTACTTC
CASSQERAGYYEQYF
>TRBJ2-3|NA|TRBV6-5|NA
TGTGCCAGCAGTCCCCTAGTAGCTAGCACAGATACGCAGTATTTT
CASSPLVASTDTQYF
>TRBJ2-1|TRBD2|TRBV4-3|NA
TGCGCCAGCAGCCAAGATCGGGCTAGCGGGAGAGGGTCCTACAATGAGCAGTTCTTC
CASSQDRASGRGSYNEQFF
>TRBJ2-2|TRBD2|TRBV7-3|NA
TGTGCCAGCAGCTCCACGGGACTAGCGGGAGGACAACCCGGGGAGCTGTTTTTT
CASSSTGLAGGQPGELFF
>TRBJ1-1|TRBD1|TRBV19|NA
TGTGCCTCATCGGGACAGGGGGCACAGAACACTGAAGCTTTCTTT
CASSGQGAQNTEAFF
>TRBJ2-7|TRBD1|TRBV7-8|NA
TGTGCCAGCAGCTCACCGGGACAGGGGTTCTACGAGCAGTACTTC
CASSSPGQGFYEQYF
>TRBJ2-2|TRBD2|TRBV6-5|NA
TGTGCCAGCAGTCTGGGACTAGCGGGAACCGGGGAGCTGTTTTTT
CASSLGLAGTGELFF
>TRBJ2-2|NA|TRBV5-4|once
TGTGCCAGCAGCTTGGCCTCAGCGGACCTCTCCACCGGGGAGCTGTTTTTT
CASSLASADLSTGELFF
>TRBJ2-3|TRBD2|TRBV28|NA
TGTGCCAGCAGTCCGGGAGGGCCGGATACGCAGTATTTT
CASSPGGPDTQYF
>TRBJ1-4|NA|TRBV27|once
TGTGCCAGCGGGAGGACGGAGGATGAAAAACTGTTTTTT
CASGRTEDEKLFF
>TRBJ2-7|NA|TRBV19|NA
TGTGCCAGTAGTACCCGGACACCCTCCTACGAGCAGTACTTC
CASSTRTPSYEQYF
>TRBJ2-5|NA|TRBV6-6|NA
TGTGCCAGCACACCGGGACGCCAAGAGACCCAGTACTTC
CASTPGRQETQYF
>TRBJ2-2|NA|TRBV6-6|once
TGTGCCAGCAGCCCTCATCGGACGGAGAACACCGGGGAGCTGTTTTTT
CASSPHRTENTGELFF
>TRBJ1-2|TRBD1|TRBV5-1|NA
TGCGCCAGCAGCCCCAGGACAGGGTATCTTGCGGCGGGCTACACCTTC
CASSPRTGYLAAGYTF
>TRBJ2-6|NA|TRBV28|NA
TGTGCCAGCAGTCTCCCGGACGGGGAGTCCCTTCGCTCTGGGGCCAACGTCCTGACTTTC
CASSLPDGESLRSGANVLTF
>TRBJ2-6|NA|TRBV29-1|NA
TGCAGCGTTGAAGGCGGAAGCTCTGGGGCCAACGTCCTGACTTTC
CSVEGGSSGANVLTF
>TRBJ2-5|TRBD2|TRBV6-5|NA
TGTGCCAGCAATTCTGGGGGGGTGGCTAAAGAGACCCAGTACTTC
CASNSGGVAKETQYF
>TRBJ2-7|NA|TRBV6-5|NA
TGTGCCAGCAGTTATGGGGGTTCCCGAGAGCAGTACTTC
CASSYGGSREQYF
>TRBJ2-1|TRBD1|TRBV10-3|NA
TGTGCCATCAGGACCGGGACAGGGTACAATGAGCAGTTCTTC
CAIRTGTGYNEQFF
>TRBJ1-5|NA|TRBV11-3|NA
TGTGCCAGCAACCCGGGTAATCAGCCCCAGCATTTT
CASNPGNQPQHF
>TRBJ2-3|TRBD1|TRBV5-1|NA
TGCGCCAGCGGGACAGACCTGGTGGGAGATACGCAGTATTTT
CASGTDLVGDTQYF
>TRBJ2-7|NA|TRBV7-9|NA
TGTGCCAGCAGCGTCATCCAGGTCGGGACCTACGAGCAGTACTTC
CASSVIQVGTYEQYF
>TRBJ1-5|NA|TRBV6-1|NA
TGTGCCAGCAGTGAAACAGGGTTCCATCAGCCCCAGCATTTT
CASSETGFHQPQHF
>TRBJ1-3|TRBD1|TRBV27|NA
TGTGCCAGCAGCCAGGGGGTCTCTGGAAACACCATATATTTT
CASSQGVSGNTIYF
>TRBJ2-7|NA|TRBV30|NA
TGTGCCTGGAGGGGTGCCAGCCCATCCTACGAGCAGTACTTC
CAWRGASPSYEQYF
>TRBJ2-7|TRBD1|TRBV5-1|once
TGCGCCAGCAGCTCCGGGACAGGGGGCTATCAGGAGCAGTACTTC
CASSSGTGGYQEQYF
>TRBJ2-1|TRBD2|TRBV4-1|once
TGCGCCAGCAGCCAACGAACGATTACCGGGACTAGTTTCTCCTACAATGAGCAGTTCTTC
CASSQRTITGTSFSYNEQFF
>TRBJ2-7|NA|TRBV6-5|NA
TGTGCCAGCAGTGAAGGGCACGAGCAGTACTTC
CASSEGHEQYF
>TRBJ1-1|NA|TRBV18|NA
TGTGCCAGCTCACGGGTACAGGGTTTGGACACTGAAGCTTTCTTT
CASSRVQGLDTEAFF
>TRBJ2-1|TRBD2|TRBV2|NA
TGTGCCAGCAGTGATGTGGGAGGGCCTGACAATGAGCAGTTCTTC
CASSDVGGPDNEQFF
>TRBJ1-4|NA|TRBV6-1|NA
TGTGCCAGCAGTGAACATCTGGCAGGTGATGAAAAACTGTTTTTT
CASSEHLAGDEKLFF
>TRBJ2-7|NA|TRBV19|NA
TGTGCCAGTAGTATAGAGCGGGGCCTCTCCTACGAGCAGTACTTC
CASSIERGLSYEQYF
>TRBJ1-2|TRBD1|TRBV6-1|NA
TGTGCCAGCCCCGGGACAGGGTTTCAATATGGCTACACCTTC
CASPGTGFQYGYTF
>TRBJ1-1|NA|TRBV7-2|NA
TGTGCCAGCAGCTTATGGGGCGACTTCATGAACACTGAAGCTTTCTTT
CASSLWGDFMNTEAFF
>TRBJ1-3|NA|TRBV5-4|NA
TGTGCCAGCAGTGAGACATCGGCGGACACCATATATTTT
CASSETSADTIYF
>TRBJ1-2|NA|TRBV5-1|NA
TGCGCCAGCAGCTTGGGGTCCCGGGGAAGAAGCTATGGCTACACCTTC
CASSLGSRGRSYGYTF
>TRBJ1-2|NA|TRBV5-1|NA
TGCGCCAGCAGCTCGGACGGACAGTCCTATGGCTACACCTTC
CASSSDGQSYGYTF
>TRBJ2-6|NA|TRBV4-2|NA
TGTGCCAGCAGCCAAGAACTAATGTCCTTGGGCTCTGGGGCCAACGTCCTGACTTTC
CASSQELMSLGSGANVLTF
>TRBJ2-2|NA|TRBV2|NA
TGTGCCAGCTCCCAGGAGAACACCGGGGAGCTGTTTTTT
CASSQENTGELFF
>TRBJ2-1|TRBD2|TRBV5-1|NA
TGCGCCAGCAGCCCGGGACTAGCGGACTACAATGAGCAGTTCTTC
CASSPGLADYNEQFF
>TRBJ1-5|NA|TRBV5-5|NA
TGTGCCAGCAGCTTGGCCGCCGTCGGACGAGGCCAGCATTTT
CASSLAAVGRGQHF
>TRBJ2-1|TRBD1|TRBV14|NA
TGTGCCAGCAGCCAAGAGCCGGGACAGCCCCTCAATGAGCAGTTCTTC
CASSQEPGQPLNEQFF
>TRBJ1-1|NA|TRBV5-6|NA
TGTGCCAGCAGCTTGGTTAACACTGAAGCTTTCTTT
CASSLVNTEAFF
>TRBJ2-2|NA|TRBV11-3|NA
TGTGCCAGCAGCCCCCCCGTGGGGAACACCGGGGAGCTGTTTTTT
CASSPPVGNTGELFF
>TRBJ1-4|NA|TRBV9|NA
TGTGCCAGCAGCGTAGAAACGGGAGCTAATGAAAAACTGTTTTTT
CASSVETGANEKLFF
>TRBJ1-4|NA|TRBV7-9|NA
TGTGCCAGCAGCCCCGCCGGGAATAGGCTGGTGGAAAAACTGTTTTTT
CASSPAGNRLVEKLFF
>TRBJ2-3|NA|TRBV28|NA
TGTGCCAGCGCCCAGGGAAACACAGATACGCAGTATTTT
CASAQGNTDTQYF
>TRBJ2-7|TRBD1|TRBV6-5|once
TGTGCCAGCCCAGTTACAGGTAAGGGGGCTGGCGAGCAGTACTTC
CASPVTGKGAGEQYF
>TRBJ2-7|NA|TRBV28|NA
TGTGCCAGCAGGGAAGGGGGAAACACCTACGAGCAGTACTTC
CASREGGNTYEQYF